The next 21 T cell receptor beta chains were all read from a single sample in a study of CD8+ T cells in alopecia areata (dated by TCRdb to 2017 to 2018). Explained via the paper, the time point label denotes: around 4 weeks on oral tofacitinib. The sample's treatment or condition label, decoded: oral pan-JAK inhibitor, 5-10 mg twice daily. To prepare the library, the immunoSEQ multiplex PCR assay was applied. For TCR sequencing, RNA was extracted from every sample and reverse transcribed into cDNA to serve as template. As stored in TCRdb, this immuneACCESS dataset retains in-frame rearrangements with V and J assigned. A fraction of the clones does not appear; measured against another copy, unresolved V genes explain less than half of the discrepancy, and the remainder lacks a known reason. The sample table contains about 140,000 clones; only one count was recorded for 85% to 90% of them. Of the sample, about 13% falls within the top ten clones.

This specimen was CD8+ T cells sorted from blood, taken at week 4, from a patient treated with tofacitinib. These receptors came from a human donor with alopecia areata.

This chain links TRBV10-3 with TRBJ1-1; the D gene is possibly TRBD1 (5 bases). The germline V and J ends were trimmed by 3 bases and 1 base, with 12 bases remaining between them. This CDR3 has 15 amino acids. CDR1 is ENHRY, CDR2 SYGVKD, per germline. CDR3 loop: CAISDVGGTNTEAFF. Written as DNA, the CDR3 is TGTGCCATCAGTGATGTTGGGGGGACGAACACTGAAGCTTTCTTT.

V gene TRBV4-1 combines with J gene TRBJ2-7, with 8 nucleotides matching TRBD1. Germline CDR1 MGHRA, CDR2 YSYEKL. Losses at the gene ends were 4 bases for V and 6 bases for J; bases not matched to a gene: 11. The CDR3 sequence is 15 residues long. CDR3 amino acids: CASSLFDRGGGEQYF. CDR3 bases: TGCGCCAGCAGCCTCTTCGACAGGGGTGGCGGCGAGCAGTACTTC.

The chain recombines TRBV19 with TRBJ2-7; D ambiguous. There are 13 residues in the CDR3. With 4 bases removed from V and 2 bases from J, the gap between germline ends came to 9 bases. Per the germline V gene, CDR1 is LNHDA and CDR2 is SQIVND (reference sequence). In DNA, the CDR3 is TGTGCCAGTAGTACCTCATTGACCTACGAGCAGTACTTC. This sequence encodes CASSTSLTYEQYF.

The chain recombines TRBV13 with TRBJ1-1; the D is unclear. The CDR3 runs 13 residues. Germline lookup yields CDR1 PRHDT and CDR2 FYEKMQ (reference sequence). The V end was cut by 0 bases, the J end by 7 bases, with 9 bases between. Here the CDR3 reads CASSLGRTNEAFF. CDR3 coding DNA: TGTGCCAGCAGCTTAGGCCGGACGAATGAAGCTTTCTTT. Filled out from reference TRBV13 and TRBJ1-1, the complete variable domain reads AAGVIQSPRHLIKEKRETATLKCYPIPRHDTVYWYQQGPGQDPQFLISFYEKMQSDKGSIPDRFSAQQFSDYHSELNMSSLELGDSALYFCASSLGRTNEAFFGQGTRLTVV.

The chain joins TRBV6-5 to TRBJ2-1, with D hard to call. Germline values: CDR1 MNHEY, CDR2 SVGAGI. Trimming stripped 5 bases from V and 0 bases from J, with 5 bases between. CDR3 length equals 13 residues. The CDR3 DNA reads TGTGCCAGCAGTAGTAGCTCCTACAATGAGCAGTTCTTC. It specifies CASSSSSYNEQFF.

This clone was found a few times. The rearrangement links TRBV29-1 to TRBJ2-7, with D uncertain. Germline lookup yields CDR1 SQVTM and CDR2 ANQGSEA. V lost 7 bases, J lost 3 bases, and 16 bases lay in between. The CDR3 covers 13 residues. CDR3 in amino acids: CSAQQPGSYEQYF. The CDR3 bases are TGCAGCGCCCAACAACCAGGCAGCTACGAGCAGTACTTC.

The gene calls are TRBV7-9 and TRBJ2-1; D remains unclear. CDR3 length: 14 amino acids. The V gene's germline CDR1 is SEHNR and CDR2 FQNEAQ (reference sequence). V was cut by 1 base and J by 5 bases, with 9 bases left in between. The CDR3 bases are TGTGCCAGCAGCTTAGGAGAGGACGACAATGAGCAGTTCTTC. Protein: CASSLGEDDNEQFF.

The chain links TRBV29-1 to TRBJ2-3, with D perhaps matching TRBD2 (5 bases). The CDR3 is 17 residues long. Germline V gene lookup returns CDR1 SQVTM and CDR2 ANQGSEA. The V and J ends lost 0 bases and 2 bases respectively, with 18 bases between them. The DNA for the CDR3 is TGCAGCGTTGAAGATTCGAGCGGCAGCACGTACACAGATACGCAGTATTTT. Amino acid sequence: CSVEDSSGSTYTDTQYF.

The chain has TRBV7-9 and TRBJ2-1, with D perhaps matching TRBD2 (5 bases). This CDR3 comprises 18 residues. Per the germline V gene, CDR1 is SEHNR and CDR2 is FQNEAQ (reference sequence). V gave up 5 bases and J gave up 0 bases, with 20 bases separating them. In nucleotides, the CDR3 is TGTGCCAGCAGCGTTGGGGTAGGCGAGGGCTCCTCCTACAATGAGCAGTTCTTC. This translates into CASSVGVGEGSSYNEQFF.

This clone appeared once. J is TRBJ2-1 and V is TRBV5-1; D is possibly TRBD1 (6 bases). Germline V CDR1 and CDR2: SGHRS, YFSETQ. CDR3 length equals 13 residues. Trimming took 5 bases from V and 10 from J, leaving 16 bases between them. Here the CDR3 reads CASRRQEHREQFF. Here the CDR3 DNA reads TGCGCCAGCAGACGACAGGAGCACCGAGAGCAGTTCTTC.

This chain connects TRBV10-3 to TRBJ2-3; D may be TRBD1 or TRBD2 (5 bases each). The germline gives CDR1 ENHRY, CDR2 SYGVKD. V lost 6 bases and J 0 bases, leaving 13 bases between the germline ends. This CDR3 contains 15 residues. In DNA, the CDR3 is TGTGCCATCAGGGGGACGGACACTAGCACAGATACGCAGTATTTT. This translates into CAIRGTDTSTDTQYF.

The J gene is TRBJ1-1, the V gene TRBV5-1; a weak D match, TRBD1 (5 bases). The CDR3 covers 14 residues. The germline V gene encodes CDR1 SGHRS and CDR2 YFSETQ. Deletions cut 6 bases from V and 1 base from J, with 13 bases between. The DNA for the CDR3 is TGCGCCAGCACCCAGGGAGAGGCGAACACTGAAGCTTTCTTT. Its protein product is CASTQGEANTEAFF.

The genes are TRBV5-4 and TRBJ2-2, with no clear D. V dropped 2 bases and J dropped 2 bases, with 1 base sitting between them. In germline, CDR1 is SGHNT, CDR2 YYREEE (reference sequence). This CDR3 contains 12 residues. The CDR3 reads CASSFNTGELFF. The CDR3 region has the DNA TGTGCCAGCAGCTTCAACACCGGGGAGCTGTTTTTT.

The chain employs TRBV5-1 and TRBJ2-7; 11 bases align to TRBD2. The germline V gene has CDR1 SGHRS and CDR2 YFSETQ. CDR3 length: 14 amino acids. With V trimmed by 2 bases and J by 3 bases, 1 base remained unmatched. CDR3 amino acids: CASSFGTSGYEQYF. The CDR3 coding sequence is TGCGCCAGCAGCTTCGGGACTAGCGGCTACGAGCAGTACTTC.

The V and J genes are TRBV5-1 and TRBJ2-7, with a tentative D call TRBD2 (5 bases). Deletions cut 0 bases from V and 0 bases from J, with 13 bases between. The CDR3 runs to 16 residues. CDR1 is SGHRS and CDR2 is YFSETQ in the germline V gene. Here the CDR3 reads CASSLAIGLDSYEQYF. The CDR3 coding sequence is TGCGCCAGCAGCTTGGCAATCGGACTGGACTCCTACGAGCAGTACTTC.

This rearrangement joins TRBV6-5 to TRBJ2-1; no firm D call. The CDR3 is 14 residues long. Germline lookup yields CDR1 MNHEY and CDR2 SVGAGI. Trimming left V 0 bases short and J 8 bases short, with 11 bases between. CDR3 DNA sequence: TGTGCCAGCAGTTACTCGTCTAGGTGGGATGAGCAGTTCTTC. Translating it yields CASSYSSRWDEQFF.

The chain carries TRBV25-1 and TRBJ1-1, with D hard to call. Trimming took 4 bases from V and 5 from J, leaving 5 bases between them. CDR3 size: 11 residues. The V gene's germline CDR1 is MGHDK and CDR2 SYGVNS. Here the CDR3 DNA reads TGTGCCAGCAGTGGGTTGACTGAAGCTTTCTTT. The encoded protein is CASSGLTEAFF. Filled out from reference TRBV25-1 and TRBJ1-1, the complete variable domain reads EADIYQTPRYLVIGTGKKITLECSQTMGHDKMYWYQQDPGMELHLIHYSYGVNSTEKGDLSSESTVSRIRTEHFPLTLESARPSHTSQYLCASSGLTEAFFGQGTRLTVV.

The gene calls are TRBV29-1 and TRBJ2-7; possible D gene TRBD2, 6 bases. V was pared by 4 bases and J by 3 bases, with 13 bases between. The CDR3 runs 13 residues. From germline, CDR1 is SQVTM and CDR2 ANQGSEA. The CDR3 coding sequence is TGCAGCGTTGTGGGGGGACGACACTACGAGCAGTACTTC. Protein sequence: CSVVGGRHYEQYF.

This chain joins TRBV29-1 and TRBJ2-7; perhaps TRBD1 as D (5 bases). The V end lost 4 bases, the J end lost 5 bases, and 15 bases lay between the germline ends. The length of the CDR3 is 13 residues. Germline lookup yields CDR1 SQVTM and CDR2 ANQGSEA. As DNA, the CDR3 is TGCAGCGTTGTTCCGACAGCCTACCACGAGCAGTACTTC. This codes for CSVVPTAYHEQYF.

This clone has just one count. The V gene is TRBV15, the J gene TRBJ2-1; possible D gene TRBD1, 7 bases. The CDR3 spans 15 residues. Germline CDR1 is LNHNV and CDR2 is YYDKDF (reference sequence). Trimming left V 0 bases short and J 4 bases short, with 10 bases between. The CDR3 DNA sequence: TGTGCCACCAGCAGAGACAGGGGGAGGTACAATGAGCAGTTCTTC. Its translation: CATSRDRGRYNEQFF.

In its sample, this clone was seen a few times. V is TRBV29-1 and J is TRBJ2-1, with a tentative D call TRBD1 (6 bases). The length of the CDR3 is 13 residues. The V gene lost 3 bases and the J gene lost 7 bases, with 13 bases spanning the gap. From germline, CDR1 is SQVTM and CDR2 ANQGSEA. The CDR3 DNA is TGCAGCGTTGATAGGGGCCAGGGGAATGAGCAGTTCTTC. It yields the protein CSVDRGQGNEQFF.